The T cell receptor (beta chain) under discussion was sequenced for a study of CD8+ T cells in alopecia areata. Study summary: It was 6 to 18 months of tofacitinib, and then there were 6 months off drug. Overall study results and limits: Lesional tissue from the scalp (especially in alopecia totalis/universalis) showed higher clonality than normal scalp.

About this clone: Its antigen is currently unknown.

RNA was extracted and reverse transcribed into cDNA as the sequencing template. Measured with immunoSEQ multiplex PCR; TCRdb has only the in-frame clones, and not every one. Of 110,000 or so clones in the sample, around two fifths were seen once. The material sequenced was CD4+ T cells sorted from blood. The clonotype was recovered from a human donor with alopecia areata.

The CDR3 region has the DNA TGTGCCAGCATCTCTCCCGGGACAGGCGGCGGCTACACCTTC. Its translation: CASISPGTGGGYTF. The V and J genes are TRBV6-5 and TRBJ1-2; 8 bases agree with TRBD1. Germline V gene lookup returns CDR1 MNHEY and CDR2 SVGAGI. J gave up 8 bases and V 7 bases, and 12 bases lay outside the gene matches. CDR3 length equals 14 residues.